These 27 T cell receptor beta chains share one sample of origin, sequenced in a study of early T cells in non-severe SARS-CoV-2 infection. TCRdb independently ran MiXCR on the 5' RACE reads; one entry per CDR3 protein. The sample consists of about 64,000 distinct CDR3 sequences, approximately 12% of them appearing once. Sample: whole blood, taken at baseline. These receptor sequences come from an adult who was a healthcare worker with PCR-confirmed SARS-CoV-2 infection or an uninfected control (not recorded which).

This chain uses TRBV2 with TRBJ1-2; maybe TRBD1 (5 bases). The CDR3 consists of 16 residues. V was pared by 5 bases and J by 1 base, with 17 bases between. Per the germline V gene, CDR1 is SNHLY and CDR2 is FYNNEI. The CDR3 here is CASSRAGSALNYGYTF. Here the CDR3 DNA reads TGTGCCAGCAGTCGCGCAGGGTCAGCCCTTAACTATGGCTACACCTTC.

There are a few counts of this clonotype. V gene TRBV19 combines with J gene TRBJ2-7, with 7 bases identical to TRBD1. The CDR3 is made up of 14 amino acids. V gave up 8 bases and J gave up 0 bases; unmatched junction bases: 7. Germline CDR1 is LNHDA and CDR2 is SQIVND (reference sequence). The CDR3, as DNA: TGTGCCAGTTCGGGACAGCTCCACTCCTACGAGCAGTACTTC. As protein: CASSGQLHSYEQYF.

V is TRBV7-2 and J is TRBJ1-3; D gene uncertain. This CDR3 has 13 amino acids. Germline V gene sequence: CDR1 SGHTA, CDR2 FQGNSA. Between the trimmed V and J ends, which lost 4 bases and 4 bases, there was a span of 8 bases. The CDR3 here is CASSSRGGNTIYF. DNA for the CDR3: TGTGCCAGCAGCTCCCGGGGAGGAAACACCATATATTTT.

J is TRBJ2-3 and V is TRBV5-1; TRBD2 might be the D (5 bases). The V end lost 4 bases, the J end lost 2 bases, and 11 bases lay between the germline ends. The V gene's germline CDR1 is SGHRS and CDR2 YFSETQ. The CDR3 has 14 residues. The CDR3 DNA reads as TGCGCCAGCAGCAGGCTACTAGACACAGATACGCAGTATTTT. This codes for CASSRLLDTDTQYF.

This clonotype was seen more than once but under ten times. This rearrangement joins TRBV29-1 to TRBJ2-5; the D gene could be TRBD1 or TRBD2 (5 bases each). The CDR3 runs 13 residues. Germline loops: CDR1 SQVTM, CDR2 ANQGSEA. Deletions cut 3 bases from V and 7 bases from J, with 15 bases between. CDR3 bases: TGCAGCGTTGATAGCGACCAGGGCGGGACCCAGTACTTC. Translated: CSVDSDQGGTQYF. Full variable domain (outside the CDR3, taken from reference TRBV29-1 and TRBJ2-5): SAVISQKPSRDICQRGTSLTIQCQVDSQVTMMFWYRQQPGQSLTLIATANQGSEATYESGFVIDKFPISRPNLTFSTLTVSNMSPEDSSIYLCSVDSDQGGTQYFGPGTRLLVL.

V gene TRBV14 combines with J gene TRBJ2-5; D uncertain. The germline V gene encodes CDR1 SGHDN and CDR2 FVKESK. V lost 3 bases, J lost 3 bases, and 5 bases lay in between. The CDR3 consists of 12 residues. Here the CDR3 DNA reads TGTGCCAGCAGCCAGACAAAAGAGACCCAGTACTTC. Translation gives CASSQTKETQYF.

This clonotype showed up many times. The chain carries TRBV6-5 and TRBJ1-6; D gene unclear. The germline V and J ends were trimmed by 6 bases and 6 bases, with 9 bases remaining between them. Germline values: CDR1 MNHEY, CDR2 SVGAGI. The CDR3 has 13 amino acids. CDR3 coding DNA: TGTGCCAGCAGCTACGACCTTAATTCACCCCTCCACTTT. Translating it yields CASSYDLNSPLHF.

This clonotype has a single count. V and J are TRBV11-2 and TRBJ1-1, with a weak D call TRBD1 (5 bases). This CDR3 has 14 residues. The germline V gene has CDR1 SGHAT and CDR2 FQNNGV. V gave up 0 bases and J gave up 10 bases, with 15 bases separating them. Written as DNA, the CDR3 is TGTGCCAGCAGCTTAGATCAGAAGGGGCAAGGAGCTTTCTTT. Protein: CASSLDQKGQGAFF.

This clonotype was seen a few times. The chain carries TRBV29-1 and TRBJ2-5; D is perhaps TRBD2 (7 bases). Trimming removed 8 bases at V and 5 bases at J, with 21 bases between. CDR3 length: 14 residues. Germline loops: CDR1 SQVTM, CDR2 ANQGSEA. CDR3 in amino acids: CSIPGGPRRETQYF. Here the CDR3 DNA reads TGCAGCATCCCGGGGGGCCCTCGTCGGGAGACCCAGTACTTC.

The chain employs TRBV29-1 and TRBJ2-7; maybe TRBD2 (5 bases). Trimming removed 0 bases from V and 4 bases from J, with 16 bases in between. The CDR3 consists of 15 residues. Germline V lookup: CDR1 SQVTM, CDR2 ANQGSEA. CDR3 nucleotide sequence: TGCAGCGTTGAAGACTTTTCCTTTACGGGGTACGAGCAGTACTTC. Encoded protein: CSVEDFSFTGYEQYF.

The chain joins TRBV2 to TRBJ1-1; 7 nucleotides align to TRBD1. CDR3 length equals 14 residues. Per the germline V gene, CDR1 is SNHLY and CDR2 is FYNNEI. J gave up 5 bases and V 4 bases, and 7 bases lay outside the gene matches. CDR3 in amino acids: CASSVRGQWTEAFF. The CDR3 coding sequence is TGTGCCAGCAGTGTAAGGGGGCAGTGGACTGAAGCTTTCTTT.

This clonotype was found many times. The chain's CDR3 is CSARDASQQGFSYEQYF. In DNA, the CDR3 is TGCAGTGCTAGAGACGCGTCCCAGCAGGGGTTCTCCTACGAGCAGTACTTC. The chain joins TRBV20-1 to TRBJ2-7; D might be TRBD1 (6 bases). The CDR3 runs to 17 residues. V dropped 0 bases and J dropped 0 bases, with 18 bases sitting between them. Germline assignment: CDR1 DFQATT and CDR2 SNEGSKA (reference sequence).

The V call is TRBV3-1, the J call TRBJ1-2; no clear D gene. V shed 0 bases and J shed 8 bases, with 7 bases lying between them. Germline V lookup: CDR1 LGHDT, CDR2 YNNKEL (reference sequence). The CDR3 is 12 residues long. DNA of the CDR3: TGTGCCAGCAGCCAAGACAGGCAGGGCTACACCTTC. Its protein product is CASSQDRQGYTF.

This clonotype was recorded a few times. The chain uses TRBV28 and TRBJ2-7, with D maybe TRBD2 (6 bases). This CDR3 spans 15 amino acids. The V gene's germline CDR1 is MDHEN and CDR2 SYDVKM. Trimming shortened V by 2 bases and J by 0 bases, and 11 bases separated the two germline ends. The CDR3 here is CASSLTRGLSYEQYF. The CDR3 nucleotides read TGTGCCAGCAGTTTAACCCGGGGACTCTCCTACGAGCAGTACTTC.

This sequence joins TRBV30 and TRBJ1-1; possible D gene TRBD1, 6 bases. The length of the CDR3 is 13 residues. The germline V gene has CDR1 GTSNPN and CDR2 SVGIG (reference sequence). Between the trimmed V and J ends, which lost 2 bases and 1 base, there was a span of 8 bases. Here the CDR3 DNA reads TGTGCCTGGAGTACGGGGGCGAACACTGAAGCTTTCTTT. Protein sequence: CAWSTGANTEAFF.

In this sample, this clonotype turned up many times. This rearrangement joins TRBV28 to TRBJ1-4, with D perhaps TRBD1 (5 bases). The V and J ends lost 8 bases and 4 bases respectively, with 14 bases between them. Germline V gene lookup returns CDR1 MDHEN and CDR2 SYDVKM. The CDR3 is made up of 14 amino acids. The CDR3 spells CASRQTGGNEKLFF. As DNA, the CDR3 is TGTGCCAGCCGGCAAACGGGGGGTAATGAAAAACTGTTTTTT.

This chain connects TRBV6-4 to TRBJ1-5; D is undetermined. The CDR3 has 14 amino acids. CDR1 is MRHNA, CDR2 SNTAGT, per germline. V was clipped by 7 bases and J by 0 bases, with 10 bases between them. The CDR3 loop is CASILSYSNQPQHF. CDR3 nucleotides: TGTGCCAGCATTCTCAGTTATAGCAATCAGCCCCAGCATTTT.

This clonotype showed up many times. The chain joins TRBV6-4 to TRBJ2-2; 8 bases map to TRBD2. Germline loops: CDR1 MRHNA, CDR2 SNTAGT. The V segment lost 10 bases and the J segment 7 bases; nucleotides outside the gene matches: 14. This CDR3 region has 15 residues. CDR3 in amino acids: CATGAGGDSIGELFF. CDR3 bases: TGTGCCACCGGCGCGGGGGGAGACTCCATCGGGGAGCTGTTTTTT.

This clonotype has only a few counts. DNA for the CDR3: TGTGCCAGCAGCTCCCCCGTGGGCGGGAGCGGTGACGAGCAGTACTTC. Translated, it gives CASSSPVGGSGDEQYF. The chain uses TRBV7-6 and TRBJ2-7, with TRBD2 matching over 7 bases. Germline values: CDR1 SGHVS, CDR2 FNYEAQ. The CDR3 length is 16 residues. With V trimmed by 4 bases and J by 5 bases, 14 bases remained unmatched.

In this sample, this clonotype turned up a few times. The rearrangement joins TRBV7-2 to TRBJ1-1, with unresolved D. CDR1 SGHTA and CDR2 FQGNSA come from the germline V gene. CDR3 length: 16 residues. Trimming cost V 5 bases and J 4 bases, with 20 bases left between them. The CDR3 region has the DNA TGTGCCAGCAGCCCTAAACAGACATTCGTGGGCACTGAAGCTTTCTTT. Protein product: CASSPKQTFVGTEAFF.

CDR3 loop: CASRSGLAARGAYNEQFF. The CDR3 DNA follows: TGTGCCAGCAGATCGGGACTAGCGGCCAGAGGCGCCTACAATGAGCAGTTCTTC. The chain employs TRBV12-3 or TRBV12-4 and TRBJ2-1, with 11 bases that match TRBD2. The CDR3 sequence is 18 residues long. V lost 6 bases and J lost 2; bases outside the gene matches: 12.

The genes are TRBV6-4 and TRBJ1-1; no reliable D call. The germline CDR1 and CDR2 sequences are MRHNA and SNTAGT. V was cut by 5 bases and J by 4 bases, with 14 bases left in between. CDR3 size: 14 residues. CDR3 bases: TGTGCCAGCAGTCCAGGTGGGGAGTTCACTGAAGCTTTCTTT. Translation gives CASSPGGEFTEAFF.

The chain couples TRBV20-1 to TRBJ1-2; perhaps TRBD1 as D (6 bases). The germline V gene encodes CDR1 DFQATT and CDR2 SNEGSKA (reference sequence). V was clipped by 5 bases and J by 4 bases, with 11 bases between them. The CDR3 has 12 residues. CDR3 sequence: CSAPHRVYGYTF. The CDR3 DNA reads TGCAGTGCTCCCCACAGGGTCTATGGCTACACCTTC.

The rearrangement joins TRBV19 to TRBJ1-2, with 9 bases identical to TRBD1. The CDR3 covers 17 residues. Germline loops: CDR1 LNHDA, CDR2 SQIVND (reference sequence). Trimming took 5 bases from V and 0 from J; bases not matched to a gene: 10. The CDR3 loop reads CASSPGTGTLANYGYTF. CDR3 bases: TGTGCCAGTAGTCCCGGGACAGGGACTCTAGCTAACTATGGCTACACCTTC.

The DNA of the CDR3 is TGTGCCAGCAGTTTGAGCGGGAGGGAAGAGACCCAGTACTTC. Amino acid sequence: CASSLSGREETQYF. The chain is built from TRBV12-3 or TRBV12-4 and TRBJ2-5; 10 positions match TRBD2. Trimming at V came to 3 bases and at J to 3 bases, leaving 1 base not matched to a gene. This CDR3 has 14 amino acids.

The chain links TRBV5-6 to TRBJ2-7; 9 bases align to TRBD1. CDR3 length equals 14 residues. Per the germline V gene, CDR1 is SGHDT and CDR2 is YYEEEE. V was pared by 4 bases and J by 1 base, with 3 bases of the junction left unmatched. CDR3 in amino acids: CASSQGTGSYEQYF. CDR3 coding DNA: TGTGCCAGCAGCCAGGGGACAGGGTCCTACGAGCAGTACTTC. The full variable domain, with the rest looked up from reference TRBV5-6 and TRBJ2-7, is DAGVTQSPTHLIKTRGQQVTLRCSPKSGHDTVSWYQQALGQGPQFIFQYYEEEERQRGNFPDRFSGHQFPNYSSELNVNALLLGDSALYLCASSQGTGSYEQYFGPGTRLTVT.

This clonotype showed up just a few times. The chain couples TRBV29-1 to TRBJ2-7; D not resolved. Trimming cost V 4 bases and J 2 bases, with 12 bases left between them. The CDR3 is 13 residues long. Germline CDR1 reads SQVTM; CDR2 reads ANQGSEA. The CDR3: CSVGVSSTYEQYF. The DNA for the CDR3 is TGCAGCGTTGGGGTGTCCTCTACCTACGAGCAGTACTTC.